The present T cell receptor beta chain was sequenced within a study of OX40 agonist ivuxolimab in advanced cancers. The wider study: Ivuxolimab is a fully human IgG2 antibody that activates OX40 (CD134). Findings and caveats of the study: Blood T cells, both CD4+ and CD8+, expanded clonally by week 6 at 0.1 to 3.0 mg/kg.

Generated by immunoSEQ multiplex PCR, the TCRdb table keeps only in-frame clones and is missing some. The sample lists approximately 39,000 clones; roughly 77% were seen once. CDR1 is SGHRS, CDR2 YFSETQ, per germline. The length of the CDR3 is 15 residues. V was cut by 0 bases and J by 13 bases, with 19 bases left in between. As to this clone: The antigen is unknown.

The sample consisted of CD4+ or CD8+ T cells sorted from blood, taken in a trial of the OX40 agonist ivuxolimab. The receptor comes from an adult with an advanced solid tumor such as melanoma, head and neck, liver or kidney cancer. V is TRBV5-1 and J is TRBJ2-2, with D perhaps TRBD1 or TRBD2 (6 bases each). The CDR3 DNA reads TGCGCCAGCAGCTTGGGCAGGGGAAGCCAAGCGGGGCTGTTTTTT. Translating it yields CASSLGRGSQAGLFF. Together with reference TRBV5-1 and TRBJ2-2, the CDR3 gives the full variable domain: KAGVTQTPRYLIKTRGQQVTLSCSPISGHRSVSWYQQTPGQGLQFLFEYFSETQRNKGNFPGRFSGRQFSNSRSEMNVSTLELGDSALYLCASSLGRGSQAGLFFGEGSRLTVL.